A single T cell receptor beta chain is shown here with its context. The antigen is unknown. The libraries of TRB cDNA were prepared using 5' RACE with UMI labels. One entry per CDR3 protein, without DNA, is what TCRdb gives after re-calling the 5' RACE reads. The sample table sets out some 140,000 distinct CDR3 sequences. Looked up from germline, CDR1 is SGDLS and CDR2 is YYNGEE. The CDR3 covers 13 residues. These data are taken from a study of CXCR3-negative and CXCR3-positive naive CD8 T cells. Overall study results and limits: Memory CD8+ cells showed much lower diversity, while both naive subsets displayed comparably high diversity. Higher TRB CDR3 hydrophobicity marked CXCR3-positive naive cells relative to CXCR3-negative naive cells.

The clonotype comes from a human donor in good health. Some clones in this sample may be carry-over from other donors' samples. Specimen: naive CXCR3+ CD8+ T cells from blood. Subset indicated: CD45RO-CCR7+CD27+CD95- naive CD8+ T cells expressing CXCR3 (TNR3+). The chain carries TRBV9 and TRBJ1-5; the TCRdb D gene call, TRBD1, has no DNA to confirm it. The CDR3: CASSVATMGHQHF.